This record looks at one T cell receptor beta chain sequence and its context. Its matching antigen is unknown. TCRdb's copy holds only in-frame clones and misses some; the assay was immunoSEQ multiplex PCR. The sample holds about 150,000 clones, roughly 90% seen once. The CDR3 spans 13 residues. With 3 bases removed from V and 1 base from J, the gap between germline ends came to 6 bases. Germline-derived CDR1 and CDR2 are KGHSH and LQKENI. Pooled together were second doses at about 4 or about 12 weeks. This sample was taken from a study of T cell responses to AZD1222 COVID-19 vaccine. Findings and caveats of the study: Donors were mostly white British, more females; clonal diversity possibly underestimated. In the spike-specific TCR repertoire, nearly half reportedly target unmutated variant regions.

V usage is TRBV18 and J usage is TRBJ2-5; no clear D gene. Specimen: peripheral blood, collected 28 days after the second AZD1222 dose. This sequence was found in an adult who received the AZD1222 COVID-19 vaccine. CDR3 protein: CASSPPTQETQYF. CDR3 DNA sequence: TGTGCCAGCTCACCCCCGACCCAAGAGACCCAGTACTTC.